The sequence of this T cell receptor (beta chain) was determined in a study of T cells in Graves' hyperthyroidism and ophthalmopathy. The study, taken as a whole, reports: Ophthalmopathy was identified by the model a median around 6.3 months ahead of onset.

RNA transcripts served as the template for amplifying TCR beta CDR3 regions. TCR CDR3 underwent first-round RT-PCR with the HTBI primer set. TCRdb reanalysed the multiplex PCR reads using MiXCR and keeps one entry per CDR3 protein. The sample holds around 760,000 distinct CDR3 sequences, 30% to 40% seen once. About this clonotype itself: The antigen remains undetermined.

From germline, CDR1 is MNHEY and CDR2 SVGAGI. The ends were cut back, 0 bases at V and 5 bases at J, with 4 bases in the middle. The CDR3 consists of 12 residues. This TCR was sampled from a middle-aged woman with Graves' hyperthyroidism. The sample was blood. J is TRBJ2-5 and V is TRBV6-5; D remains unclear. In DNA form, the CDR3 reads TGTGCCAGCAGTTACTCGTGGGAGACCCAGTACTTC. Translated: CASSYSWETQYF.